The 31 T cell receptor beta chains below come from one sample, sequenced in a study of T cells in women clearing cervical HPV infection. Data came from immunoSEQ multiplex PCR; TCRdb stores just in-frame clones and leaves some out. The sample includes roughly 35,000 clones. What was sequenced was blood buffy coat. The receptor set was obtained from a woman aged 18 to 75 with a cervical HPV16 infection that either progressed to CIN3+ or cleared (not recorded which).

As for this clone: With the read ending 3 residues before the CDR3 end, the germline J gene is used to fill in that end. The rearrangement links TRBV20-1 to TRBJ1-3, with a possible D match to TRBD1 (5 bases). The CDR3 has 13 residues. The V and J ends lost 5 bases and 2 bases respectively, with 10 bases between them. Germline loops: CDR1 DFQATT, CDR2 SNEGSKA (reference sequence). CDR3: CSALRQPGNTIYF. CDR3 DNA, as far as it was read: TGCAGTGCTCTCCGACAGCCTGGAAACACC.

A word on this clone: Read data end 3 residues before the CDR3 end; the end is taken from the germline J gene. The J gene is TRBJ1-4, the V gene TRBV30, with 7 bases that match TRBD1. The V gene's germline CDR1 is GTSNPN and CDR2 SVGIG (reference sequence). The CDR3 is made up of 13 amino acids. V lost 4 bases to trimming and J lost 8 bases; unmatched junction nucleotides: 7. The DNA read from the CDR3 is TGTGCCTGGAAGTGGGGGACAGAAGAAAAA. It codes for CAWKWGTEEK. The whole CDR3 protein is CAWKWGTEEKLFF.

Points on this clone: The read comes to an end 3 residues before the CDR3 does, leaving the germline J gene to fill in the end. J is TRBJ1-1 and V is TRBV30, with D unclear. This CDR3 region has 13 residues. Germline V gene data show CDR1 as GTSNPN and CDR2 as SVGIG (reference sequence). CDR3 bases read: TGTGCCTGGAGTCCCTCCGCGATGTCCGAA. Its protein is CAWSPSAMSE. The full CDR3 is CAWSPSAMSEAFF.

As concerns this clone: The read falls 3 residues short of the CDR3 end, and the missing part is taken from the germline J gene. The rearrangement uses TRBV2 and TRBJ2-4; possibly TRBD1 or TRBD2 for D (5 bases each). The CDR3 spans 18 residues. CDR1 is SNHLY and CDR2 is FYNNEI in the germline V gene. V was trimmed by 0 bases and J by 0 bases, leaving 15 bases between them. The CDR3 DNA, read in part, is TGTGCCAGCAGTGAAGCGTTTTCGAGGGGAGCAGCCAAAAACATT. Amino acids: CASSEAFSRGAAKNI. The full-length CDR3 reads as CASSEAFSRGAAKNIQYF.

A word on this clone: Read sequence stops 3 residues before the CDR3 end, and the germline J gene provides the missing end. The chain links TRBV20-1 to TRBJ2-2, with a weak D call TRBD2 (5 bases). CDR3 length equals 15 residues. CDR1 is DFQATT, CDR2 SNEGSKA, per germline (reference sequence). Trimming removed 1 base at V and 5 bases at J, with 14 bases between. The CDR3 DNA, read in part, is TGCAGTGCTAGAGTCGGCCGAGAGGGTACCGGGGAG. Its translation is CSARVGREGTGE. The whole CDR3 is CSARVGREGTGELFF.

Details on this clone: At one end, the junction sequence differs from germline, possibly due to a read error. The read terminates 3 residues ahead of where the CDR3 ends, so the germline J gene completes it. V gene TRBV4-2 combines with J gene TRBJ2-3; 8 bases fit TRBD1. The CDR3 loop spans 16 amino acids. Germline assignment: CDR1 LGHNA and CDR2 YNFKEQ. The CDR3 is CASSQDGQGRADTQYF. The covered CDR3 bases are TGCGCCAGCAGCCAAGACGGACAGGGTAGGGCAGATACG.

As for this clone: The sequence runs out 3 residues before the end of the CDR3; the remainder is reconstructed from the germline J gene. The gene calls are TRBV7-3 and TRBJ1-1; TRBD1 is a possible D gene (6 bases). The CDR3 has 14 residues. The germline V and J ends were trimmed by 6 bases and 6 bases, with 17 bases remaining between them. Germline loops: CDR1 SGHTA, CDR2 FQGTGA. CDR3 in amino acids: CASSLQGEGAEAFF. CDR3 bases read: TGTGCCAGCAGTCTACAGGGTGAAGGCGCTGAA.

A remark on this clone: The read ends 3 residues shy of where the CDR3 ends; the end is completed using the germline J gene. The chain employs TRBV5-1 and TRBJ2-7, with D unresolved. The V end lost 5 bases, the J end lost 2 bases, and 14 bases lay between the germline ends. Looked up from germline, CDR1 is SGHRS and CDR2 is YFSETQ. The CDR3 is made up of 14 amino acids. The part of the CDR3 DNA that was read is TGCGCCAGCAGGTCGGTAGGGCCCACCTACGAG. This translates into CASRSVGPTYE. The CDR3 as a whole reads CASRSVGPTYEQYF.

A remark on this clone: The CDR3 goes on 3 residues after the read ends, and that part is filled in from the germline J gene. The J gene is TRBJ2-2, the V gene TRBV7-2, with no clear D. This CDR3 comprises 12 residues. The V gene lost 5 bases and the J gene lost 4 bases, with 5 bases spanning the gap. Germline CDR1 SGHTA, CDR2 FQGNSA. The covered CDR3 bases are TGTGCCAGCAGCCCCTTCACCGGGGAG. Amino acids: CASSPFTGE. The complete CDR3 reads CASSPFTGELFF.

In regard to this clone: The read is 3 residues too short to cover the CDR3 end, so that end is filled in from the germline J gene. The chain joins TRBV7-2 to TRBJ1-2; 9 bases match TRBD1. The CDR3 spans 13 residues. Unmatched junction bases numbered 5, after V lost 5 bases and J lost 7 bases. Looked up from germline, CDR1 is SGHTA and CDR2 is FQGNSA. The CDR3 sequence: CASSRDREGGYTF. The part of the CDR3 DNA that was read is TGTGCCAGCAGCCGGGACAGGGAGGGTGGC.

Of note for this clone: The read finishes 3 residues shy of the CDR3 end, and the germline J gene is used to complete it. The chain carries TRBV29-1 and TRBJ2-3, with unresolved D. The V end lost 3 bases, the J end lost 6 bases, and 10 bases lay between the germline ends. The length of the CDR3 is 12 residues. Germline-derived CDR1 and CDR2 are SQVTM and ANQGSEA. CDR3 in amino acids: CSVDGRRDTQYF. Partial CDR3 DNA: TGCAGCGTTGACGGTCGGCGGGATACG.

About this clone itself: Sequencing ends 3 residues short of the CDR3 end; the germline J gene provides the rest. The rearrangement links TRBV16 to TRBJ1-5; unclear D gene. The V end was cut by 1 base, the J end by 1 base, with 5 bases between. The CDR3 runs 14 residues. The V gene's germline CDR1 is KGHSY and CDR2 FQNENV. Here the CDR3 reads CASSQLESNQPQHF. Partial CDR3 DNA: TGTGCCAGCAGCCAATTAGAGAGCAATCAGCCC.

As to this clone: Read sequence stops 3 residues before the CDR3 end, and the germline J gene provides the missing end. The chain links TRBV4-1 to TRBJ1-4, with D unclear. CDR1 MGHRA and CDR2 YSYEKL come from the germline V gene. This CDR3 is built from 14 residues. Trimming left V 1 base short and J 5 bases short, with 8 bases between. Here the CDR3 reads CASSQVARNEKLFF. Incomplete CDR3 DNA: TGCGCCAGCAGCCAAGTAGCCCGGAATGAAAAA.

In regard to this clone: The read terminates 3 residues before the CDR3 end, so the remaining end is supplied by the germline J gene. This sequence joins TRBV2 and TRBJ2-6; no clear D. The V end was cut by 3 bases, the J end by 0 bases, with 3 bases between. This CDR3 is 14 amino acids long. Germline V lookup: CDR1 SNHLY, CDR2 FYNNEI. CDR3 loop: CASSDLSGANVLTF. The covered CDR3 bases are TGTGCCAGCAGTGATCTCTCTGGGGCCAACGTC.

As for this clone: Sequencing ends 3 residues short of the CDR3 end; the germline J gene provides the rest. The chain joins TRBV10-3 to TRBJ2-5; 7 positions agree with TRBD2. CDR1 and CDR2 from the germline V gene are ENHRY and SYGVKD. J lost 0 bases, V lost 4 bases, and 11 bases had no gene match. The CDR3 runs to 17 residues. CDR3 in amino acids: CAISGGLLAEDQETQYF. CDR3 DNA (partial): TGTGCCATCAGTGGCGGTTTGCTAGCGGAGGACCAAGAGACC.

Of note for this clone: Read coverage stops 3 residues before the CDR3 terminus; the germline J gene supplies the remainder. This chain connects TRBV5-6 to TRBJ2-7; D might be TRBD1 (6 bases). The V gene lost 3 bases and the J gene lost 2 bases, with 15 bases spanning the gap. The V gene's germline CDR1 is SGHDT and CDR2 YYEEEE. The length of the CDR3 is 15 residues. CDR3 residues: CASSSGAGPPYEQYF. CDR3 DNA, as far as it was read: TGTGCCAGCAGCTCAGGGGCAGGGCCACCCTACGAG.

In regard to this clone: The CDR3 end is not reached by the read, which stops 3 residues before it; the germline J gene fills it in. The chain is built from TRBV2 and TRBJ1-2; D is perhaps TRBD1 (6 bases). This CDR3 comprises 15 residues. Trimming stripped 4 bases from V and 1 base from J, with 13 bases between. Germline V gives CDR1 SNHLY, CDR2 FYNNEI. CDR3 region: CASSAGVGGNYGYTF. The DNA read from the CDR3 is TGTGCCAGCAGTGCAGGGGTCGGCGGTAACTATGGC.

About this clone itself: The CDR3 end is not reached by the read, which stops 3 residues before it; the germline J gene fills it in. The rearrangement joins TRBV10-3 to TRBJ2-2; 8 bases map to TRBD2. The trim removed 3 bases at V and 8 bases at J, leaving 11 bases unmatched. The CDR3 covers 16 residues. Germline CDR1 is ENHRY and CDR2 is SYGVKD. The covered CDR3 bases are TGTGCCATCAGTGACGCAGCGGGAGCAGGAGTGGGGGAG. Protein product: CAISDAAGAGVGE. The CDR3 in full is CAISDAAGAGVGELFF.

Concerning this clone itself: The read is 3 residues too short to cover the CDR3 end, so that end is filled in from the germline J gene. The V call is TRBV29-1, the J call TRBJ2-1; D is possibly TRBD1 (6 bases). Per the germline V gene, CDR1 is SQVTM and CDR2 is ANQGSEA. V lost 4 bases and J 7 bases, leaving 14 bases between the germline ends. The CDR3 is made up of 13 amino acids. CDR3 DNA, as far as it was read: TGCAGCGTTGGTTGGGGGCGGCCGAATGAG. Residues: CSVGWGRPNE. The whole CDR3 is CSVGWGRPNEQFF.

With regard to this clone: The read comes to an end 3 residues before the CDR3 does, leaving the germline J gene to fill in the end. The V and J genes are TRBV19 and TRBJ1-1; tentatively, D is TRBD1 (5 bases). The CDR3 extends over 12 amino acids. Germline V gives CDR1 LNHDA, CDR2 SQIVND (reference sequence). The CDR3 DNA, read in part, is TGTGCCAGTAGTCACGCCGGGGGGGAA. Its translation: CASSHAGGE. The full CDR3 protein is CASSHAGGEAFF.

Comment on this clone: The missing CDR3 end, 3 residues past where the read stops, is filled in from the germline J gene. The rearrangement links TRBV10-3 to TRBJ2-1; 8 nucleotides align to TRBD2. Trimming removed 6 bases from V and 6 bases from J; junction bases left unmatched: 4. This CDR3 spans 13 amino acids. Germline-derived CDR1 and CDR2 are ENHRY and SYGVKD. CDR3 region: CAISSGSPNEQFF. The sequenced part of the CDR3 DNA is TGTGCCATCAGCAGCGGGAGTCCCAATGAG.

A word on this clone: The sequenced fragment ends 3 residues before the CDR3 boundary, so the rest is inferred from the germline J gene. V gene TRBV20-1 combines with J gene TRBJ2-6; the D gene is possibly TRBD2 (5 bases). V lost 3 bases and J lost 1, with 13 bases in between. The CDR3 runs 16 residues. CDR1 and CDR2 (germline): DFQATT, SNEGSKA (reference sequence). CDR3 DNA (partial): TGCAGTGCTAGGGAGGCAGGAAGTTCTGGGGCCAACGTC. Its translation: CSAREAGSSGANV. The whole CDR3 region reads CSAREAGSSGANVLTF.

The sequenced CDR3 bases are TGTGCCAGCAGATCCCTCCGGGACCAAGAGACC. Translation gives CASRSLRDQET. The whole CDR3 sequence is CASRSLRDQETQYF. V usage is TRBV2 and J usage is TRBJ2-5; no clear D. The read terminates 3 residues ahead of where the CDR3 ends, so the germline J gene completes it. The CDR3 extends over 14 amino acids. The germline V and J ends were trimmed by 6 bases and 0 bases, with 11 bases remaining between them. The germline gives CDR1 SNHLY, CDR2 FYNNEI. Based on the CDR3 plus reference TRBV2 and TRBJ2-5, the full variable domain is EPEVTQTPSHQVTQMGQEVILRCVPISNHLYFYWYRQILGQKVEFLVSFYNNEISEKSEIFDDQFSVERPDGSNFTLKIRSTKLEDSAMYFCASRSLRDQETQYFGPGTRLLVL.

Comments on this clone: The observed sequence ends 3 residues before the CDR3 terminus, with the missing tail filled in from the germline J gene. The chain joins TRBV20-1 to TRBJ1-1, with a possible D match to TRBD1 (6 bases). Trimming took off 6 bases at V and 5 bases at J, with 16 bases between the two ends. CDR1 is DFQATT, CDR2 SNEGSKA, per germline (reference sequence). This CDR3 comprises 13 residues. The CDR3 spells CSAPRGQFTEAFF. CDR3 bases read: TGCAGTGCCCCGCGGGGGCAGTTTACTGAA.

Points on this clone: The read ends 3 residues before the CDR3 terminus; that terminus is restored from the germline J gene. V usage is TRBV7-2 and J usage is TRBJ1-2; TRBD1 might be the D (5 bases). CDR3 size: 16 residues. Per the germline V gene, CDR1 is SGHTA and CDR2 is FQGNSA. With 0 bases removed from V and 3 bases from J, the gap between germline ends came to 14 bases. CDR3 DNA (partial): TGTGCCAGCAGCTTAGCCGGCCGACAGTGGGACTATGGC. The encoded protein is CASSLAGRQWDYG. The complete CDR3 reads CASSLAGRQWDYGYTF.

Worth noting for this clone: The CDR3 goes on 3 residues after the read ends, and that part is filled in from the germline J gene. The gene calls are TRBV19 and TRBJ2-5; the match to TRBD1 covers 12 bases. The CDR3 spans 14 residues. With V trimmed by 4 bases and J by 5 bases, 2 bases remained unmatched. Per the germline V gene, CDR1 is LNHDA and CDR2 is SQIVND (reference sequence). The CDR3 bases that were read are TGTGCCAGTAGTACCGGGACAGGGGGCGAGACC. This gives the protein CASSTGTGGET. The entire CDR3 protein reads CASSTGTGGETQYF.

On this clone: The CDR3 extends 3 residues past the end of the read, so its final part is completed from the germline J gene. This sequence joins TRBV29-1 and TRBJ2-1; the match to TRBD1 covers 8 bases. In germline, CDR1 is SQVTM, CDR2 ANQGSEA. Trimming at V came to 3 bases and at J to 8 bases, leaving 3 bases not matched to a gene. The CDR3 runs 12 residues. The CDR3 spells CSVEDRVDEQFF. CDR3 DNA (partial): TGCAGCGTTGAGGACAGGGTAGATGAG.

Concerning this clone itself: The CDR3 end lies 3 residues beyond the end of the read and is filled in from the germline J gene. The genes are TRBV7-9 and TRBJ1-1; TRBD1 matches at 11 bases. J was trimmed by 5 bases and V by 10 bases; bases with no gene match: 6. This CDR3 comprises 13 residues. Germline V CDR1 and CDR2: SEHNR, FQNEAQ (reference sequence). The part of the CDR3 DNA that was read is TGTGCCATCCCGGGACAGGGGGGGACTGAA. It specifies CAIPGQGGTE. The entire CDR3 protein reads CAIPGQGGTEAFF.

Concerning this clone itself: With the read ending 3 residues before the CDR3 end, the germline J gene is used to fill in that end. The chain recombines TRBV6-2 or TRBV6-3 with TRBJ2-2; D gene unclear. Germline-derived CDR1 and CDR2 are MNHEY and SVGEGT. V was clipped by 2 bases and J by 7 bases, with 11 bases between them. CDR3 length: 14 residues. Here the CDR3 reads CASSYLYLVGELFF. The covered CDR3 bases are TGTGCCAGCAGTTACCTCTATCTTGTCGGGGAG.

With respect to this clone: Read data end 3 residues before the CDR3 end; the end is taken from the germline J gene. The rearrangement links TRBV30 to TRBJ2-1, with 11 bases aligning to TRBD2. J was trimmed by 5 bases and V by 4 bases; bases with no gene match: 4. There are 14 residues in the CDR3. Germline V lookup: CDR1 GTSNPN, CDR2 SVGIG (reference sequence). CDR3 residues: CAWTPGLADNEQFF. CDR3 DNA, as far as it was read: TGTGCCTGGACACCGGGACTAGCGGACAATGAG.

Note on this clone: The read finishes 3 residues shy of the CDR3 end, and the germline J gene is used to complete it. V is TRBV5-1 and J is TRBJ2-7; 8 bases agree with TRBD1. Germline V gives CDR1 SGHRS, CDR2 YFSETQ. Unmatched junction bases numbered 15, after V lost 3 bases and J lost 4 bases. The CDR3 contains 17 residues. The DNA read from the CDR3 is TGCGCCAGCAGCTCTACCCCCGGGACAGGAATGGAATACGAG. It specifies CASSSTPGTGMEYE. The entire CDR3 reads CASSSTPGTGMEYEQYF.